A selection of T cell receptor beta chains follows, all from one sample in a study of beta chain features in type 1 diabetes. TCRdb's table, derived via immunoSEQ multiplex PCR, lists solely in-frame clones and lacks some. This sample has around 340,000 clones; 15% to 20% occur once, and the top ten carry about 0.044%. Source material: naive CD4+ T cells from blood. These receptors originate from a young woman in good health. Both conserved end residues are part of each CDR3. A D gene is named only where the DNA matches it firmly. Clone size is not always given. Where it is, it says once, few, many or a class for expanded clones.

v_call	clone_size	j_call	d_call	cdr3_aa	cdr3_nt
TRBV7-9	-	TRBJ1-5	-	CASSFDTGNPQHF	TGTGCCAGCAGCTTCGACACAGGGAACCCCCAGCATTTT
TRBV5-4	-	TRBJ2-3	-	CASSSPAGDTQYF	TGTGCCAGCAGCAGTCCTGCAGGGGATACGCAGTATTTT
TRBV10-3	-	TRBJ2-7	-	CAISESRAGAPYEQYF	TGTGCCATCAGTGAGTCGAGGGCAGGGGCACCCTACGAGCAGTACTTC
TRBV4-1	-	TRBJ1-5	TRBD1	CASSPFDRGSKPQHF	TGCGCCAGCAGCCCCTTTGACAGGGGAAGTAAGCCCCAGCATTTT
TRBV7-2	-	TRBJ2-3	-	CASSRSIGDTQYF	TGTGCCAGCAGCCGCAGTATTGGAGATACGCAGTATTTT
TRBV29-1	few	TRBJ1-3	TRBD1	CSVRQGNGNTIYF	TGCAGCGTCCGACAGGGGAACGGAAACACCATATATTTT
TRBV19	-	TRBJ2-3	-	CASSRYRVGDTQYF	TGTGCCAGTAGTAGATACAGGGTAGGAGATACGCAGTATTTT
TRBV7-3	-	TRBJ1-1	-	CASSYDRNTEAFF	TGTGCCAGCAGCTATGACAGGAACACTGAAGCTTTCTTT
TRBV5-1	-	TRBJ1-2	TRBD1	CASSLTGDGYYGYTF	TGCGCCAGCAGCTTAACAGGGGATGGGTACTATGGCTACACCTTC
TRBV15	few	TRBJ2-1	-	CATSRVSVMSYNEQFF	TGTGCCACCAGCAGAGTTAGCGTGATGAGCTACAATGAGCAGTTCTTC
TRBV30	-	TRBJ2-2	-	CAWRGSRATGELFF	TGTGCCTGGAGAGGTTCCAGGGCCACCGGGGAGCTGTTTTTT
TRBV4-1	few	TRBJ2-7	TRBD1	CASSPGRGLLYEQYF	TGCGCCAGCAGCCCCGGCAGGGGGCTACTCTACGAGCAGTACTTC
TRBV18	-	TRBJ1-6	TRBD1	CASSPFRSTGRGSPLHF	TGTGCCAGCTCACCTTTCCGGTCGACAGGGCGCGGGTCACCCCTCCACTTT
TRBV5-1	-	TRBJ2-5	-	CASSGSVPGVQETQYF	TGCGCCAGCAGCGGTAGCGTCCCAGGGGTCCAAGAGACCCAGTACTTC
TRBV6-5	few	TRBJ2-5	-	CASSYSFRQETQYF	TGTGCCAGCAGTTACTCTTTCAGACAAGAGACCCAGTACTTC
TRBV7-8	-	TRBJ2-7	-	CASSAVAGHEQYF	TGTGCCAGCAGCGCCGTCGCTGGCCACGAGCAGTACTTC
TRBV9	-	TRBJ2-1	-	CASRGGSSSYNEQFF	TGTGCCAGCAGAGGAGGGTCTTCCTCCTACAATGAGCAGTTCTTC
TRBV9	-	TRBJ2-5	-	CASSLRYGETQYF	TGTGCCAGCAGCCTGCGGTATGGAGAGACCCAGTACTTC
TRBV30	-	TRBJ2-2	TRBD2	CAGGSAGGQAGELFF	TGTGCCGGTGGGTCGGCGGGGGGGCAAGCCGGGGAGCTGTTTTTT
TRBV4-3	few	TRBJ2-3	-	CASSLNRDTTDTQYF	TGCGCCAGCAGCCTAAACAGGGACACCACAGATACGCAGTATTTT
TRBV9	few	TRBJ2-7	-	CASSVTDSYEQYF	TGTGCCAGCAGCGTAACAGACTCCTACGAGCAGTACTTC
TRBV9	few	TRBJ2-1	-	CASSVGLEAYNEQFF	TGTGCCAGCAGCGTAGGACTAGAAGCCTACAATGAGCAGTTCTTC
TRBV19	-	TRBJ2-3	-	CASSVDSLDTQYF	TGTGCCAGTAGTGTGGACTCATTAGATACGCAGTATTTT
TRBV30	-	TRBJ1-2	-	CAWSSGNYGYTF	TGTGCCTGGAGCTCAGGAAACTATGGCTACACCTTC
TRBV30	few	TRBJ2-1	TRBD2	CAWDGLAGIRGEQFF	TGTGCCTGGGACGGACTAGCGGGGATTAGGGGTGAGCAGTTCTTC
TRBV10-3	few	TRBJ2-7	TRBD2	CAISNKTSGTYEQYF	TGTGCCATCAGTAATAAGACTAGCGGGACCTACGAGCAGTACTTC
TRBV27	-	TRBJ2-7	-	CASSFGHSRSYEQYF	TGTGCCAGCAGTTTTGGTCACAGCCGCTCCTACGAGCAGTACTTC
TRBV4-1	few	TRBJ1-2	TRBD1	CASSVRQGEYGYTF	TGCGCCAGCAGCGTACGACAGGGAGAGTATGGCTACACCTTC
TRBV29-1	few	TRBJ2-3	TRBD2	CSLKIAGVSDTQYF	TGCAGCTTGAAAATAGCGGGAGTGTCAGATACGCAGTATTTT
TRBV11-2	few	TRBJ2-7	TRBD2	CASSLELAGRGEQYF	TGTGCCAGCAGCTTAGAACTAGCGGGACGTGGAGAGCAGTACTTC
TRBV5-1	-	TRBJ1-2	-	CASSLAPTPLYGYTF	TGCGCCAGCAGCTTGGCGCCGACACCTCTTTATGGCTACACCTTC
TRBV7-9	-	TRBJ2-3	-	CASSLQGTDTQYF	TGTGCCAGCAGCTTGCAGGGCACAGATACGCAGTATTTT
TRBV5-4	once	TRBJ2-3	-	CASSPQADTQYF	TGTGCCAGCAGCCCCCAGGCAGATACGCAGTATTTT
TRBV5-1	few	TRBJ2-5	TRBD1	CASSSRGQGPNQETQYF	TGCGCCAGCAGCTCTAGAGGACAGGGGCCTAACCAAGAGACCCAGTACTTC
TRBV7-2	-	TRBJ2-5	-	CASSKEAGETQYF	TGTGCCAGCAGCAAGGAGGCCGGGGAGACCCAGTACTTC
TRBV11-1	-	TRBJ2-7	TRBD1	CASSLRQGLSYEQYF	TGTGCCAGCAGCCTAAGACAGGGGTTATCCTACGAGCAGTACTTC
TRBV13	few	TRBJ2-1	-	CASSFPLAGDPRLNNEQFF	TGTGCCAGCAGCTTCCCTTTGGCAGGGGACCCTCGGCTCAACAATGAGCAGTTCTTC
TRBV4-2	-	TRBJ1-2	-	CASSQTEGGYTF	TGTGCCAGCAGCCAGACCGAGGGAGGCTACACCTTC
TRBV5-1	few	TRBJ2-1	-	CASSQGGTIYNEQFF	TGCGCCAGCAGCCAGGGCGGTACGATCTACAATGAGCAGTTCTTC
TRBV18	-	TRBJ1-2	-	CASSPQGKNYGYTF	TGTGCCAGCTCACCTCAGGGGAAAAACTATGGCTACACCTTC
TRBV7-9	few	TRBJ2-3	TRBD2	CASSPGLAGGRDTQYF	TGTGCCAGCAGCCCTGGACTAGCGGGAGGGCGGGATACGCAGTATTTT